This T cell receptor beta chain came from a study of spatial heterogeneity in lung cancer (dated by TCRdb to about 2019). About the study as a whole: Beta-chain transcripts were consistently detected in greater numbers than alpha-chain transcripts, which likely reflects a higher abundance of beta-chain transcripts. TCR alpha and beta repertoires were quantitatively compared across multiple tumor regions, matched nontumor lung and blood in non-small cell lung cancer. Nonsynonymous mutation counts, determined by whole-exome sequencing of tumor tissue, were related to TCR repertoire features. Both alpha and beta chains were TCR-sequenced in 200 to 250 tumor regions, around 64 matched nontumor lung samples and 45 to 60 PBMC samples obtained at surgery. In the raw uncorrected reads, each unique combination of TCR and UMI appeared on average more than ten times.

What the study reported, not specific to this receptor: Ubiquitous expanded tumor TCRs showed up in blood more often at tumor resection than at routine follow-up. Confirming at a functional level the hypothesis that regional TCRs recognize regional mutations was considered to require additional single-cell paired TCR alpha and beta sequencing.

Library creation used 5' RACE. Sequencing was performed on a NextSeq 500. The TCR library protocol attached a unique molecular identifier to each TCR cDNA molecule to allow correction of PCR and sequencing errors. For the original study's pipeline: TCR identification, UMI-based error correction and CDR3 extraction were performed with Decombinator tools. TCRs above a frequency of 2 per 1,000, corresponding to the top 1% of the tumor frequency distribution, were defined as expanded. Renyi diversity was calculated using the R vegan package after each repertoire was subsampled 100 times to 5,000 TCRs. CDR3 similarity networks were built from amino acid triplet string-kernel similarity, connecting CDR3s with pairwise similarity above 0.82. TCRdb reworked the public reads: Q25 trimming with fastp, MiXCR clone assembly, productive beta chains retained. One record per CDR3 amino acid sequence lists the most common genes and DNA. The V and J calls and clone size come from TCRdb's table, not from the authors' own analysis. The sample records about 38,000 distinct CDR3 sequences, around 7.5% of which are singletons. Roughly 28% of the sample rests with the top ten.

This clonotype was seen a handful of times. Its recognized antigen is unknown. Base quality data are lacking; no much larger clone is found one base away. After removal of 4 bases from V and 4 bases from J, the junction retains 4 bases not matched to a gene. Reading the germline V gene (reference sequence) gives CDR1 SEHNR and CDR2 FQNEAQ. From the cysteine up to the phenylalanine, the CDR3 has a length of 16 residues. Only CDR3 DNA remains: 48 bases, in frame from the first base. Interpreted using the paper, the time point label stands for: sample taken at primary tumor resection. The donors were 70 or so patients from the lung TRACERx cohort who had early-stage, untreated non-small cell lung cancer. Without any cell sorting, TCR sequencing was performed on whole RNA extracted either from tumor and nontumor lung tissue or from cryopreserved PBMC samples. A patient was chosen for TCR sequencing only when enough RNA was available from at least two tumor regions.

In this chain, TRBV7-9 is recombined with TRBJ2-1; 13 middle bases align to TRBD2. The sequence was collected from a male donor with early-stage non-small cell lung cancer. Here the sequenced sample was PBMCs, taken at surgery. The DNA reads TGTGCCAGCAGCTACCAGGGACTAGCGGGATACAATGAGCAGTTCTTC. This is translated as CASSYQGLAGYNEQFF.